This TCR beta chain was retrieved from a study of blood T cell repertoires in COVID-19. For the study at large: Acute and convalescent COVID-19 specimens originated in the United States, Italy and Spain. Nucleic acid was either cDNA or gDNA, and it came from T cells, B-cell-depleted T cells, or PBMCs.

Per the original methods: Amplified reference gene primers provided the basis for estimating nucleated cell counts. Produced via immunoSEQ multiplex PCR; TCRdb's table is partial and in-frame only. The V and J calls and clone size come from that table; D and trimming were worked out from the DNA. This table holds over 350,000 clones, around 89% found once. V shed 3 bases and J shed 1 base, with 21 bases lying between them. Germline V gene data show CDR1 as SEHNR and CDR2 as FQNEAQ (reference sequence). The CDR3 has 18 amino acids. The sequencing input was peripheral blood. The chain employs TRBV7-9 and TRBJ1-1; possible D gene TRBD1, 5 bases. This clonotype originated in a woman under 40 with acute or convalescent COVID-19. The CDR3 reads CASSFLNKFWGENTEAFF. DNA for the CDR3: TGTGCCAGCAGCTTTTTAAATAAGTTCTGGGGGGAGAACACTGAAGCTTTCTTT.